The clone carrying this T cell receptor delta chain has a handful of counts. Its cognate antigen is unknown. The protein recorded in TCRdb matches a much larger clone and deviates from this DNA's translation at residue 3, suggesting a read error; the protein here is obtained by translating the DNA. The length of the CDR3 is 14 residues. Germline V lookup: CDR1 GEAIGNYY, CDR2 EKD. Flow sorting of PBMC yielded separate Vgamma9/Vdelta2+ and Vdelta2-negative gammadelta T cell populations for bulk repertoire analysis. These data originate in a study of γδ T cells in repeated Plasmodium falciparum infection. Study background: The natural-infection arm compared Malian children under seasonal malaria with matched Australian children. Malaria-naive adults were infected with P. falciparum NF54 four times over roughly 600 days. Samples were taken at baseline, before some infections, and 21 days after each. Findings of the study overall: Waves of new clonotype selection appeared after repeated controlled infections in Vdelta2-negative, largely Vdelta1+, gammadelta T cells.

TCRdb reanalyzed the multiplex PCR reads using CATT. The sample lists 75,000 to 100,000 delta-chain clones, around 1.4% seen once, with under 10% in the top ten. Material: gamma-delta T cells from blood. The receptor was derived from a pool of human donors (malaria-infected and uninfected, not separated). The V and J genes are TRDV2 and TRDJ1, with D tentatively TRDD3 (5 bases). The CDR3 region has the DNA TGTGCCCGTGACACCATCTGGGAAGCCGATAAACTCATCTTT. Translating it yields CARDTIWEADKLIF.